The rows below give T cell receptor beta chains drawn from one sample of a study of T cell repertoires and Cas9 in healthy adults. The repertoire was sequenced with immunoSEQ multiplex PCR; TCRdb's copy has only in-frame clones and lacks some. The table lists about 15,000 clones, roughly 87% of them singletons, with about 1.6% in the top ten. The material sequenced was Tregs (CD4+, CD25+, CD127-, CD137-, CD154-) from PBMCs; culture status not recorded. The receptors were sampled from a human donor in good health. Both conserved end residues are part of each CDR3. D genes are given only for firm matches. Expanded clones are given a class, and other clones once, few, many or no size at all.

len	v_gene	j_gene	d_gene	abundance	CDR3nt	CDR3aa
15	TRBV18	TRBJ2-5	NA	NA	TGTGCCAGCTCCCCAACACGAGAAGGGAAGGGGACCCAGTACTTC	CASSPTREGKGTQYF
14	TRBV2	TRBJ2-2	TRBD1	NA	TGTGCCAGCAGCCGGGACAGGGGAGTCGGGGAGCTGTTTTTT	CASSRDRGVGELFF
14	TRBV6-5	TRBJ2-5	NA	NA	TGTGCCAGCCGCCCGTACGGGGGCCAAGAGACCCAGTACTTC	CASRPYGGQETQYF
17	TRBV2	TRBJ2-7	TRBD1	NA	TGTGCCAGCAGTGTGAGTTTCGACAGGGCCCTCTCTTACGAGCAGTACTTC	CASSVSFDRALSYEQYF
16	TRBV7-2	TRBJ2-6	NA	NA	TGTGCCAGCAGCCCCCAGATCTCCTCTGGGGCCAACGTCCTGACTTTC	CASSPQISSGANVLTF
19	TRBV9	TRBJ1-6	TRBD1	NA	TGTGCCAGCAGCGTAGGGCCGGGACCCAGGGGGTACACTAATTCACCCCTCCACTTT	CASSVGPGPRGYTNSPLHF
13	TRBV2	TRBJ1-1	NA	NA	TGTGCCACCTTTATCAGACCCGACACTGAAGCTTTCTTT	CATFIRPDTEAFF
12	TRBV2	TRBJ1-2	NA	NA	TGTGCCAGCATACGGGCAGCCTATGGCTACACCTTC	CASIRAAYGYTF
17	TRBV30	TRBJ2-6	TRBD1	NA	TGTGCCTGGAGTATTGTGACAGGGGGCTCTGGGGCCAACGTCCTGACTTTC	CAWSIVTGGSGANVLTF
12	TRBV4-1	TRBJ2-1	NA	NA	TGCGCCAGCAGCCAGGCACGACCCCAGCAGTTCTTC	CASSQARPQQFF
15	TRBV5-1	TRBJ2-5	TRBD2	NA	TGCGCCAGCAGCCCGTTAGCGGGAGTCGGGGAGACCCAGTACTTC	CASSPLAGVGETQYF
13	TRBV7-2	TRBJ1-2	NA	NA	TGTGCCAGCAGCTTAGTTGGGGCCTATGGCTACACCTTC	CASSLVGAYGYTF
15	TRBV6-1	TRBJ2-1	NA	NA	TGTGCCAGCAGTGAACCAACCATTTACACCGCCTTGGGGTTCTTC	CASSEPTIYTALGFF
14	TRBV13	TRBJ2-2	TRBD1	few	TGTGCCAGCAGCTCTACAGGGGGCACCGGGGAGCTGTTTTTT	CASSSTGGTGELFF
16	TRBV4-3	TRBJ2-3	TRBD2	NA	TGCGCCAGCAGCCAAGCGCAGCGGGGGGTCGGGGATACGCAGTATTTT	CASSQAQRGVGDTQYF
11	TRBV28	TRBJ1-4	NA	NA	TGTGCCAGCAGTTCAAGAGAAAAACTGTTTTTT	CASSSREKLFF
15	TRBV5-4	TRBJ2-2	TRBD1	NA	TGTGCCAGCCGCGGACAGGGGAGAAACACCGGGGAGCTGTTTTTT	CASRGQGRNTGELFF
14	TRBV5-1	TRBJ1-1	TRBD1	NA	TGCGCCAGCAGCTTCGGACAGGGCGTCACTGAAGCTTTCTTT	CASSFGQGVTEAFF
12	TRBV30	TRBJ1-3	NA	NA	TGTGCCTGCGGAGGCAGGGGAAACACCATATATTTT	CACGGRGNTIYF
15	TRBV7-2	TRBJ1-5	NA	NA	TGTGCCAGCAGCTTAGCGATGGGCGGCAATCAGCCCCAGCATTTT	CASSLAMGGNQPQHF
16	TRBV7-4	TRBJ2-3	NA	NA	TGTGCCAGCAGTCCTTCGAAAGGGAGGATCGCAGATACGCAGTATTTT	CASSPSKGRIADTQYF
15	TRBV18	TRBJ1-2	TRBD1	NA	TGTGCCAGCTCACCAAACAGGGGGGACGTCTATGGCTACACCTTC	CASSPNRGDVYGYTF
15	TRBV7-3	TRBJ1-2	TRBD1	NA	TGTGCCAGCAGCGCAGTTGACAGGGGGGAAGATGGCTACACCTTC	CASSAVDRGEDGYTF
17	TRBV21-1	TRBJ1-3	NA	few	TGTGCCAGCAGCAAAGCGCTTTGTACAGGGGAGGGAAACACCATATATTTT	CASSKALCTGEGNTIYF
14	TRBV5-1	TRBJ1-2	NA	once	TGCGCCAGCAGCTTGGGAAGCACTAACTATGGCTACACCTTC	CASSLGSTNYGYTF
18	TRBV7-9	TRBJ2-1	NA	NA	TGTGCCAGCAGCTTAGCGGGAACAGCGAGGAAACACTACAATGAGCAGTTCTTC	CASSLAGTARKHYNEQFF
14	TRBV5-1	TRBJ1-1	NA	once	TGCGCCAGCAGAAGGGACTACGTAGACGCTGAAGCTTTCTTT	CASRRDYVDAEAFF
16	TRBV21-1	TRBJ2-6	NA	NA	TGTGCCAGCAGCAAAGAGGTCAGGGGTGGGGCCAACGTCCTGACTTTC	CASSKEVRGGANVLTF
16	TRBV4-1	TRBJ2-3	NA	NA	TGCGCCAGCAGCCAAGATATGGCGCGGTTCACAGATACGCAGTATTTT	CASSQDMARFTDTQYF
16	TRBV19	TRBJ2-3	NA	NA	TGTGCCAGTAGTTGGCGGCGGAACTACTTCACAGATACGCAGTATTTT	CASSWRRNYFTDTQYF
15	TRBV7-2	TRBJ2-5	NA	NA	TGTGCCAGCAGCTTAGTCCCTCAGGGGGGAGAGACCCAGTACTTC	CASSLVPQGGETQYF
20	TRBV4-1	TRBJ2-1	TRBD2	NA	TGCGCCAGCAGCCAAGAGTTCCCAATAGCGGGAGGCCGATCCTACAATGAGCAGTTCTTC	CASSQEFPIAGGRSYNEQFF
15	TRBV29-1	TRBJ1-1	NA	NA	TGCAGCGTTGGGGGCAGCTTTTCCCTTACCACTGAAGCTTTCTTT	CSVGGSFSLTTEAFF
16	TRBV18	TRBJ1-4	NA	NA	TGTGCCAGCTCACCACCGGAGTTGAGGGTGGGAGAAAAACTGTTTTTT	CASSPPELRVGEKLFF
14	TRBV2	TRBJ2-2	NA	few	TGTGCCCGAGGGGGGGCTACGAACACCGGGGAGCTGTTTTTT	CARGGATNTGELFF
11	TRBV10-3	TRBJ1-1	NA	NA	TGTGCCATCAGTCCCGGGACCCAAGCTTTCTTT	CAISPGTQAFF
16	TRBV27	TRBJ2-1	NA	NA	TGTGCCAGCAAAAACCGGGTTCCGTGGGGAGCGCATGAGCAGTTCTTC	CASKNRVPWGAHEQFF
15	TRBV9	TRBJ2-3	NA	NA	TGTGCCAGCAGCGTAGATCCAGCGGGCACAGATACGCAGTATTTT	CASSVDPAGTDTQYF
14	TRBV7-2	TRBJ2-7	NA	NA	TGTGCCAGCAGCTTAGGACCGGGTCCCTACGAGCAGTACTTC	CASSLGPGPYEQYF
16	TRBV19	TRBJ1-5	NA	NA	TGTGCCAGTAGTATAGGTGTGGGGCAGTACAATCAGCCCCAGCATTTT	CASSIGVGQYNQPQHF
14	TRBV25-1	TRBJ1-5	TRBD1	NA	TGTGCCAGCCAGGGGGCCTATAGCAATCAGCCCCAGCATTTT	CASQGAYSNQPQHF
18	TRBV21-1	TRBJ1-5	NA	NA	TGTGCCAGCAGCTTTCGGCGGACTGACAATCTTAGCAATCAGCCCCAGCATTTT	CASSFRRTDNLSNQPQHF
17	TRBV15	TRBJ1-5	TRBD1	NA	TGTGCCACCAGCAGACGGCCGGGACAGGGGGGCCCACGGCCCCAGCATTTT	CATSRRPGQGGPRPQHF
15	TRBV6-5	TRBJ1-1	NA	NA	TGTGCCAGCAGGCCCGGGGCAACGTGGAACACTGAAGCTTTCTTT	CASRPGATWNTEAFF
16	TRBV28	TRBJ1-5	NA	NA	TGTGCCAGCAGTTTTAGAGGCGGATATAGCAATCAGCCCCAGCATTTT	CASSFRGGYSNQPQHF
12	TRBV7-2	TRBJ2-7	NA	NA	TGTGCCAGCAGAGTAAGTCCCTACGAGCAGTACTTC	CASRVSPYEQYF
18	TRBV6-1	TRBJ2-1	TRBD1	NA	TGTGCCAGCAGTGAAGCCCGTAGGTCGCGACAGGGGAGAAATGAGCAGTTCTTC	CASSEARRSRQGRNEQFF
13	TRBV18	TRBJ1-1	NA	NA	TGTGCCAGCTCACTTTCAGTGAACACTGAAGCTTTCTTT	CASSLSVNTEAFF
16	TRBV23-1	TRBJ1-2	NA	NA	TGCGCCAGCAGTCAAACCAAAAACGGATGCAACTATGGCTACACCTTC	CASSQTKNGCNYGYTF
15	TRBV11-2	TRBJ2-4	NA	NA	TGTGCCAGCAGCTCCGCAACGGTAGCCAAAAACATTCAGTACTTC	CASSSATVAKNIQYF
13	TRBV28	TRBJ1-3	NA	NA	TGTGCCAGCAGTTTGCGGCGAAGGGACACCATATATTTT	CASSLRRRDTIYF
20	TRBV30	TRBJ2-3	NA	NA	TGTGCCTGGAGTGGAGGCACCCGAATATGGGGGGACAGAGGCACAGATGCGCAGTATTTT	CAWSGGTRIWGDRGTDAQYF
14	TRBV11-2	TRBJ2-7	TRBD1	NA	TGTGCCAGCAGCTTTGGACAGGTACTCTACGAGCAGTACTTC	CASSFGQVLYEQYF
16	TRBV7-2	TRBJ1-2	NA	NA	TGTGCCAGCAGCTACATGTGGTGGCCCTCCCACTATGGCTACACCTTC	CASSYMWWPSHYGYTF
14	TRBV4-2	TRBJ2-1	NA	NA	TGTGCCAGCAGCCAAAGCAGGGTTCGCAATGAGCAGTTCTTC	CASSQSRVRNEQFF
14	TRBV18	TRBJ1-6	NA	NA	TGTGCCAGCTCACCACAACGGGATAATTCACCCCTCCACTTT	CASSPQRDNSPLHF
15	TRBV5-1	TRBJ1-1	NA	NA	TGCGCCAGCAGCTTGGACGTGGGACGGTCCGGGGAAGCTTTCTTT	CASSLDVGRSGEAFF